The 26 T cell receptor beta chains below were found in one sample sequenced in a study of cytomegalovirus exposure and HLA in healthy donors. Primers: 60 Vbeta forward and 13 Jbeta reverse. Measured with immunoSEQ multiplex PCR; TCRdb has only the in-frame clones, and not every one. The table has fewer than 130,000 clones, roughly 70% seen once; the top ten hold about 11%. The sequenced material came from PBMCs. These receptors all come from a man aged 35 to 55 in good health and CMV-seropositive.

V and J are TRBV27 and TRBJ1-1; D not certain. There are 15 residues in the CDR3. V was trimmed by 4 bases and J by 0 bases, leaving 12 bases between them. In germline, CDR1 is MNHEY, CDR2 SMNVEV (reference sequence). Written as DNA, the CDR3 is TGTGCCAGCAGTTCAGGTGGGAGCGTGAACACTGAAGCTTTCTTT. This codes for CASSSGGSVNTEAFF.

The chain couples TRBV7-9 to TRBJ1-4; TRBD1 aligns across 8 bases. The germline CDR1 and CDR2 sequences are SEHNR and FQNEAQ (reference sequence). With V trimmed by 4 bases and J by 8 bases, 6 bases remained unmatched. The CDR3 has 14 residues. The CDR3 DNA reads TGTGCCAGCAGCTCGGACAGGGTGCGGGAAAAACTGTTTTTT. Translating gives CASSSDRVREKLFF.

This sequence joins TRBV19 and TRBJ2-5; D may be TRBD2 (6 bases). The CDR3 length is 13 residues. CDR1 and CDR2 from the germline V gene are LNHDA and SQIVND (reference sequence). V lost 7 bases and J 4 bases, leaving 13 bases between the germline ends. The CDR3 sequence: CASNTWGGETQYF. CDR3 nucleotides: TGTGCCAGTAACACATGGGGAGGAGAGACCCAGTACTTC.

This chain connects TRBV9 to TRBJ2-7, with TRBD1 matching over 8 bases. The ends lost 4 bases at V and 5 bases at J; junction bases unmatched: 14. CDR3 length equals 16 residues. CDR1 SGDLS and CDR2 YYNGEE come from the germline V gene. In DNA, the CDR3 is TGTGCCAGCAGCCCCCGGACAGGGAGTTATGGGGACGAGCAGTACTTC. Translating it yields CASSPRTGSYGDEQYF.

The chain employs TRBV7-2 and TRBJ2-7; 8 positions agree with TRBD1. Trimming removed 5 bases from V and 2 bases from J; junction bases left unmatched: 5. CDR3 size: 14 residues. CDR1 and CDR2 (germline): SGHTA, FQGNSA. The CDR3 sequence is CASSPPGQAYEQYF. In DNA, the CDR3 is TGTGCCAGCAGCCCACCGGGACAGGCCTACGAGCAGTACTTC. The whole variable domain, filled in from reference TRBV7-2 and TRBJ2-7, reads GAGVSQSPSNKVTEKGKDVELRCDPISGHTALYWYRQSLGQGLEFLIYFQGNSAPDKSGLPSDRFSAERTGGSVSTLTIQRTQQEDSAVYLCASSPPGQAYEQYFGPGTRLTVT.

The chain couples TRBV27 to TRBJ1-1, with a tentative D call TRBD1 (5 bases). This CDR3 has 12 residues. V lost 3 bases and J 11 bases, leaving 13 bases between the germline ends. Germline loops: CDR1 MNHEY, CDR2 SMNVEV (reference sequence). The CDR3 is CASSFGGAGAFF. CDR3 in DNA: TGTGCCAGCAGTTTTGGAGGGGCGGGGGCTTTCTTT.

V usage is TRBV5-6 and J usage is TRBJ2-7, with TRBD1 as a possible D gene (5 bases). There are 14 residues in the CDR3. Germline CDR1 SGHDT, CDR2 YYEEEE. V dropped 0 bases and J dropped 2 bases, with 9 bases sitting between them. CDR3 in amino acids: CASSLGGRTYEQYF. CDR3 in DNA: TGTGCCAGCAGCTTGGGGGGCAGGACCTACGAGCAGTACTTC.

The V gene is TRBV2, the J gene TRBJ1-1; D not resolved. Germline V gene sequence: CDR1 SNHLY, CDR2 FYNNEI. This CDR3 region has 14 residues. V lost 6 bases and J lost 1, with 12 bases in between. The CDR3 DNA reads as TGTGCCAGCAGGACTTTTTTAGGGAACACTGAAGCTTTCTTT. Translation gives CASRTFLGNTEAFF.

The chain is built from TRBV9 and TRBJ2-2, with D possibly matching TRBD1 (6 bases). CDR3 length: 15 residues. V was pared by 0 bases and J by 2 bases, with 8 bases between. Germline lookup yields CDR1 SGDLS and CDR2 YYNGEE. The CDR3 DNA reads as TGTGCCAGCAGCGTAGGGGGGCTCAACACCGGGGAGCTGTTTTTT. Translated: CASSVGGLNTGELFF.

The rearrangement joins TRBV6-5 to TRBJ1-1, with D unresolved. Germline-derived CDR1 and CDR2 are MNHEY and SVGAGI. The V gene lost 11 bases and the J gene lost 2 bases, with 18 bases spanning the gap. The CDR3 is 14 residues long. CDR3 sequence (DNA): TGTGCCGTCCGTCCTAATCGGGAAAACACTGAAGCTTTCTTT. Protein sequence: CAVRPNRENTEAFF.

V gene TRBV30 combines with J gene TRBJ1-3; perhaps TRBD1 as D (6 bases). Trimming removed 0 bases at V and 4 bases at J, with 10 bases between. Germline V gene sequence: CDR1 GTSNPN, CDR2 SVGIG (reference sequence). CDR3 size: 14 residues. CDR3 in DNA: TGTGCCTGGAGTGTAGGGGGATTCGGAAACACCATATATTTT. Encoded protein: CAWSVGGFGNTIYF. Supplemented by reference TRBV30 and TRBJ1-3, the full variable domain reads SQTIHQWPATLVQPVGSPLSLECTVEGTSNPNLYWYRQAAGRGLQLLFYSVGIGQISSEVPQNLSASRPQDRQFILSSKKLLLSDSGFYLCAWSVGGFGNTIYFGEGSWLTVV.

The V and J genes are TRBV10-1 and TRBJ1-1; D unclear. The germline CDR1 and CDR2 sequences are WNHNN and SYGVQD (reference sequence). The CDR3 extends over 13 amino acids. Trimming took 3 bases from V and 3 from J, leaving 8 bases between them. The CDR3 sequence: CASSDGSDTEAFF. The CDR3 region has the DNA TGCGCCAGCAGTGACGGGAGCGACACTGAAGCTTTCTTT.

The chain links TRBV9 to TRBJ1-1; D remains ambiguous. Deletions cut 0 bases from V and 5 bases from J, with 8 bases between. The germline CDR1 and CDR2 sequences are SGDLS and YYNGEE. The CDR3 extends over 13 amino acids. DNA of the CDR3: TGTGCCAGCAGCGTAGCGTCCGAGACTGAAGCTTTCTTT. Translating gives CASSVASETEAFF.

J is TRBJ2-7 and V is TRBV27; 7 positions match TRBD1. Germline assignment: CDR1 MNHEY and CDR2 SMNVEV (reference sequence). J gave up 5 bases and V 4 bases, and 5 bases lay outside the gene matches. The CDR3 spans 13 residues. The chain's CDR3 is CASSYDRAHEQYF. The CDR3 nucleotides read TGTGCCAGCAGTTACGACAGGGCTCACGAGCAGTACTTC.

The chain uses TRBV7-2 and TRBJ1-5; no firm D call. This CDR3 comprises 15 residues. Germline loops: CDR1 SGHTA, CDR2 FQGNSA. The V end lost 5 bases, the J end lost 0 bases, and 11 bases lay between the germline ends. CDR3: CASSAGRTSNQPQHF. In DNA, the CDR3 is TGTGCCAGCAGCGCTGGGAGAACTAGCAATCAGCCCCAGCATTTT.

CDR3 sequence reads: CASSDLSGRDTGELFF. For the CDR3, the DNA is TGTGCCAGCAGTGATCTTTCTGGGAGAGATACCGGGGAGCTGTTTTTT. The gene calls are TRBV2 and TRBJ2-2, with a tentative D call TRBD2 (5 bases). Trimming left V 3 bases short and J 5 bases short, with 16 bases between. Per the germline V gene, CDR1 is SNHLY and CDR2 is FYNNEI. This CDR3 spans 16 amino acids.

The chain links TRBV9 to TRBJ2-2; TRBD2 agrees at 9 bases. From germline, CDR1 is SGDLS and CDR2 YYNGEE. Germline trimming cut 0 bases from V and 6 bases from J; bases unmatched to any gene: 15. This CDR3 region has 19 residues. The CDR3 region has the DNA TGTGCCAGCAGCGTAGGGGCCTCCCCTTTAGCGGGAGTGTCCGGGGAGCTGTTTTTT. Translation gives CASSVGASPLAGVSGELFF.

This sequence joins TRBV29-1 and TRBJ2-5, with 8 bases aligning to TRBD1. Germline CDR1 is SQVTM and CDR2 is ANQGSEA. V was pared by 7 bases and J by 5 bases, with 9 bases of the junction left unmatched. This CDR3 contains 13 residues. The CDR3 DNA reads TGCAGCGGGGGGCAGGGGGCGGGGGAGACCCAGTACTTC. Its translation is CSGGQGAGETQYF.

This chain's CDR3 is CASSLIGDRGLYEQFF. The CDR3, as DNA: TGTGCCAGCAGTTTAATCGGGGACAGGGGGCTCTATGAGCAGTTCTTC. The chain employs TRBV28 and TRBJ2-1, with 12 bases fitting TRBD1. Germline values: CDR1 MDHEN, CDR2 SYDVKM. V lost 2 bases to trimming and J lost 8 bases; unmatched junction nucleotides: 7. The CDR3 runs 16 residues.

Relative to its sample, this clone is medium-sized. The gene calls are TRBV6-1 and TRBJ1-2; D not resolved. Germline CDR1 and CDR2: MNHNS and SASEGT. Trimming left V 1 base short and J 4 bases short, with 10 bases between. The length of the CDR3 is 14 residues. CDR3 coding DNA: TGTGCCAGCAGTGAAGATTCAGCGCTCTATGGCTACACCTTC. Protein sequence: CASSEDSALYGYTF.

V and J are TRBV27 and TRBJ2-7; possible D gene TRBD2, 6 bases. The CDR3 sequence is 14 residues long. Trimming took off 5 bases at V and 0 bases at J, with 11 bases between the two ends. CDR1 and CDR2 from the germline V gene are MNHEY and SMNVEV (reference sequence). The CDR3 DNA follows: TGTGCCAGCAGTCCGGGACTTGTCTCCTACGAGCAGTACTTC. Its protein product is CASSPGLVSYEQYF.

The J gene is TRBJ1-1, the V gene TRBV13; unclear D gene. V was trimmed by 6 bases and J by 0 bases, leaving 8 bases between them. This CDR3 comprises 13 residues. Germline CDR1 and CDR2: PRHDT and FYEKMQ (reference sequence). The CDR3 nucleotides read TGTGCCAGCAGTACGAGCTTGAACACTGAAGCTTTCTTT. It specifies CASSTSLNTEAFF.

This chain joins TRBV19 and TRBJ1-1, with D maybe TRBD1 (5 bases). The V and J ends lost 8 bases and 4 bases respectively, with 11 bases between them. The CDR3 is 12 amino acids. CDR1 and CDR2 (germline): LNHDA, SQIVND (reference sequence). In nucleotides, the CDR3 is TGTGCCAGTGGACACTGGTCCACTGAAGCTTTCTTT. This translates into CASGHWSTEAFF.

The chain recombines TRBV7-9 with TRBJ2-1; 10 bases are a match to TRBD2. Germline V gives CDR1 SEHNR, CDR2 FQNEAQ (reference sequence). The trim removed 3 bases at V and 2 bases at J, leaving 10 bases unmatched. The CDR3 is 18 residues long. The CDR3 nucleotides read TGTGCCAGCAGCTTCTCTAGCGGGAGAAATAACCCCTACAATGAGCAGTTCTTC. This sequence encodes CASSFSSGRNNPYNEQFF.

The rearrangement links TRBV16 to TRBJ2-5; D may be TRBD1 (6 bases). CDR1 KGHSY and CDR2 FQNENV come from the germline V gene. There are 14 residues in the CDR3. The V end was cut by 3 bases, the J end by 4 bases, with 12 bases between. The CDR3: CASSHRGLGETQYF. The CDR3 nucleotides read TGTGCCAGCAGCCACAGGGGATTAGGAGAGACCCAGTACTTC.

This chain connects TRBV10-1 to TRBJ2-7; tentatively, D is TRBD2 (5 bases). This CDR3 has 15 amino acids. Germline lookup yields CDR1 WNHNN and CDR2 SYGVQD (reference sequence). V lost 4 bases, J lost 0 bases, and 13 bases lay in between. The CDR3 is CASSAHLEASYEQYF. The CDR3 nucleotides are TGCGCCAGCAGTGCTCACTTGGAGGCCTCCTACGAGCAGTACTTC.